This T cell receptor beta chain was captured in a study of blood T cell repertoires in COVID-19. Study as a whole: The United States, Italy and Spain were the sources of the acute and convalescent COVID-19 samples. PBMCs, B-cell-depleted T cells, or T cells provided the cDNA or gDNA that made up the material.

The germline gives CDR1 SGHRS, CDR2 YFSETQ. V was pared by 1 base and J by 1 base, with 11 bases between. CDR3 length equals 15 residues. Source study methods: The assay estimated nucleated cells by amplifying reference gene primers. Profiling relied on immunoSEQ multiplex PCR, and the TCRdb table lists in-frame clones only, not all of them. V and J calls and clone size follow that table, whereas D and trimming were derived from the DNA. The data hold about 290,000 clones, with just under 90% observed a single time. Seattle enrolled patients during active infection and tracked them longitudinally. This TCR derives from a woman aged 30 to 39 with COVID-19, enrolled during active disease. The chain has TRBV5-1 and TRBJ1-1; no definite D call. Sequencing used peripheral blood. The CDR3 here is CASSLTWAGNTEAFF. The CDR3 region has the DNA TGCGCCAGCAGCTTGACATGGGCAGGGAACACTGAAGCTTTCTTT.